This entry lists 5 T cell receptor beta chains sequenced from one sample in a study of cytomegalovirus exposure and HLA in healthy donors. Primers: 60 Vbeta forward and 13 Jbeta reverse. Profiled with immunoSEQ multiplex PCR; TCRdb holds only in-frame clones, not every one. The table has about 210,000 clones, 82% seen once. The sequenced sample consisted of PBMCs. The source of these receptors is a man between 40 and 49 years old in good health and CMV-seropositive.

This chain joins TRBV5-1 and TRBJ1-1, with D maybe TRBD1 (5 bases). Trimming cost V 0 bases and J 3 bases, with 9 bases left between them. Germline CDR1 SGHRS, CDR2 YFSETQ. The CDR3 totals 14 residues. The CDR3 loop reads CASSLAGVDTEAFF. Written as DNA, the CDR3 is TGCGCCAGCAGCTTGGCGGGGGTGGACACTGAAGCTTTCTTT.

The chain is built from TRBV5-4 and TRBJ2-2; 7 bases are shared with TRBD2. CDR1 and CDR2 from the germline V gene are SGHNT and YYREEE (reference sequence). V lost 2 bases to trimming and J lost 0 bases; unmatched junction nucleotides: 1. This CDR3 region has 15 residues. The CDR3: CASSFGRSNTGELFF. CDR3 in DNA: TGTGCCAGCAGCTTCGGGAGGTCGAACACCGGGGAGCTGTTTTTT. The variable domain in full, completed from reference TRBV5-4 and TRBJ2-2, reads ETGVTQSPTHLIKTRGQQVTLRCSSQSGHNTVSWYQQALGQGPQFIFQYYREEENGRGNFPPRFSGLQFPNYSSELNVNALELDDSALYLCASSFGRSNTGELFFGEGSRLTVL.

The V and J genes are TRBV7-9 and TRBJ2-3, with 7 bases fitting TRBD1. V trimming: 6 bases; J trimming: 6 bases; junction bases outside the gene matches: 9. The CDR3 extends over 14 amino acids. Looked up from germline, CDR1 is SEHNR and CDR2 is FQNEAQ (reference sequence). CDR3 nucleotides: TGTGCCAGCAGTTCCAGGGGGACCGGTGATACGCAGTATTTT. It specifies CASSSRGTGDTQYF.

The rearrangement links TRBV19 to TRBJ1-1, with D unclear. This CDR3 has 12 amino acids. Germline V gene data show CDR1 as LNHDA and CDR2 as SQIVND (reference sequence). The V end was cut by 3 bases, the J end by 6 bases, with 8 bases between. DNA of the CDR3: TGTGCCAGTAGTATCCGCGGCGCTGAAGCTTTCTTT. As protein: CASSIRGAEAFF.

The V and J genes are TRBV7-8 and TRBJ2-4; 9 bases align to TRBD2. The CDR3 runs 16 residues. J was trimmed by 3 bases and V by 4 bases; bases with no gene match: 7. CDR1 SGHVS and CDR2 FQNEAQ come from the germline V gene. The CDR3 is CASSSRETSGKNIQYF. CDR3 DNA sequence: TGTGCCAGCAGCTCCCGAGAGACTAGCGGCAAAAACATTCAGTACTTC.